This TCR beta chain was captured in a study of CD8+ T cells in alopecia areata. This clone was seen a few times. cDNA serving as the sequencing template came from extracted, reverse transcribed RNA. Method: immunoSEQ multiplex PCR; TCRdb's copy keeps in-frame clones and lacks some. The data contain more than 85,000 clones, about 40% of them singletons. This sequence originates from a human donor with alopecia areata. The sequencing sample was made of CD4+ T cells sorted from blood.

This CDR3 is CSVVIDINYGYTF. The CDR3 region has the DNA TGCAGCGTTGTCATCGACATTAACTATGGCTACACCTTC. V gene TRBV29-1 combines with J gene TRBJ1-2; D ambiguous. Trimming stripped 4 bases from V and 1 base from J, with 10 bases between. The germline CDR1 and CDR2 sequences are SQVTM and ANQGSEA. The CDR3 totals 13 residues.